The next 21 T cell receptor beta chains were all read from a single sample in a study of T cell repertoires in cytomegalovirus infection. Via MiXCR, TCRdb re-called the reads, giving one row per CDR3 protein. Of under 350,000 distinct CDR3 sequences listed, more than 8% were seen once; the top ten hold around 4.1%. The source material was PBMCs. These receptors were obtained from a human donor in good health (CMV status not recorded). Some clones in this sample may be carry-over from other donors' samples.

This CDR3 reads CATSGGGPNPEQYF. Written as DNA, the CDR3 is TGTGCCACCAGCGGGGGCGGGCCCAACCCGGAGCAGTACTTC. The gene calls are TRBV15 and TRBJ2-7; weak D call: TRBD1 (6 bases). Trimming shortened V by 5 bases and J by 7 bases, and 18 bases separated the two germline ends. CDR1 and CDR2 from the germline V gene are LNHNV and YYDKDF (reference sequence). The CDR3 is 14 residues long.

J is TRBJ2-7 and V is TRBV7-8; a possible D gene is TRBD1 (6 bases). Germline V lookup: CDR1 SGHVS, CDR2 FQNEAQ. The V gene lost 2 bases and the J gene lost 5 bases, with 10 bases spanning the gap. This CDR3 is built from 13 residues. CDR3 sequence (DNA): TGTGCCAGCAGCTTATCCAGGGGCGACGAGCAGTACTTC. This codes for CASSLSRGDEQYF.

This clonotype was seen only a few times. This chain uses TRBV11-3 with TRBJ2-3, with TRBD2 matching 15 bases. Trimming cost V 1 base and J 5 bases; bases outside gene matches: 4. CDR3 size: 17 residues. CDR1 and CDR2 (germline): SGHNT, YENEEA. CDR3 loop: CASSLGTSGRAEDTQYF. The CDR3 DNA follows: TGTGCCAGCAGCTTAGGGACTAGCGGGAGGGCCGAAGATACGCAGTATTTT.

This clonotype was counted at least ten times. This chain uses TRBV7-8 with TRBJ2-7; possibly TRBD1 for D (5 bases). The V end was cut by 4 bases, the J end by 1 base, with 11 bases between. Germline V lookup: CDR1 SGHVS, CDR2 FQNEAQ. The CDR3 covers 14 residues. This CDR3 is CASSSVTVSYEQYF. In DNA form, the CDR3 reads TGTGCCAGCAGCTCAGTGACAGTTTCCTACGAGCAGTACTTC.

In the case of this clonotype: The junction differs from germline at one of its ends, possibly a read error. The V gene is TRBV29-1, the J gene TRBJ2-7, with 7 nucleotides matching TRBD1. The CDR3 spans 12 residues. The germline V gene has CDR1 SQVTM and CDR2 ANQGSEA. This CDR3 is CSIRQGSDEQYF. CDR3 in DNA: TGCAGCATAAGACAGGGCTCCGACGAGCAGTACTTC.

This chain joins TRBV6-2 or TRBV6-3 and TRBJ2-1, with a tentative D call TRBD1 (5 bases). The CDR3 is 13 residues long. Germline V CDR1 and CDR2: MNHEY, SVGEGT. V lost 4 bases, J lost 3 bases, and 7 bases lay in between. The CDR3 coding sequence is TGTGCCAGCAGTTCCAGGGTCTACAATGAGCAGTTCTTC. Amino acids: CASSSRVYNEQFF.

This clonotype was found many times. The V and J genes are TRBV7-9 and TRBJ1-2; D is ambiguous. The V and J ends lost 5 bases and 5 bases respectively, with 12 bases between them. Germline V gene sequence: CDR1 SEHNR, CDR2 FQNEAQ (reference sequence). The CDR3 spans 13 residues. Here the CDR3 DNA reads TGTGCCAGCAGCCCAGGCTGGACTTATGGCTACACCTTC. Translating it yields CASSPGWTYGYTF.

Many counts were recorded for this clonotype. The gene calls are TRBV7-2 and TRBJ2-1; D remains unclear. Trimming removed 4 bases at V and 4 bases at J, with 11 bases between. Germline V gene data show CDR1 as SGHTA and CDR2 as FQGNSA. CDR3 length: 14 amino acids. Written as DNA, the CDR3 is TGTGCCAGCAGCTCACGGGTTGGGTACAATGAGCAGTTCTTC. Protein product: CASSSRVGYNEQFF.

The chain combines TRBV5-1 with TRBJ1-6; TRBD1 aligns across 7 bases. CDR3 size: 15 residues. The germline V gene encodes CDR1 SGHRS and CDR2 YFSETQ. Germline trimming cut 0 bases from V and 6 bases from J; bases unmatched to any gene: 3. This chain's CDR3 is CASSLEAGGNSPLHF. The CDR3 DNA sequence: TGCGCCAGCAGCTTGGAGGCAGGGGGTAATTCACCCCTCCACTTT.

This clonotype was picked up a small number of times. The chain has TRBV14 and TRBJ2-5, with TRBD2 matching 7 bases. With V trimmed by 4 bases and J by 5 bases, 10 bases remained unmatched. This CDR3 comprises 15 residues. Germline V gives CDR1 SGHDN, CDR2 FVKESK. The CDR3 region is CASSPRLAEGETQYF. The CDR3 DNA is TGTGCCAGCAGCCCCCGACTAGCTGAGGGGGAGACCCAGTACTTC.

This clonotype has more than one count but fewer than ten. The V and J genes are TRBV7-2 and TRBJ2-3; D uncertain. Germline V gene lookup returns CDR1 SGHTA and CDR2 FQGNSA. V was pared by 7 bases and J by 0 bases, with 20 bases between. This CDR3 region has 17 residues. The DNA for the CDR3 is TGTGCCAGCACCTGGTCGTCGATCTTTCCTAGCACAGATACGCAGTATTTT. Amino acids: CASTWSSIFPSTDTQYF.

The chain combines TRBV19 with TRBJ2-7; D is perhaps TRBD1 (5 bases). Between the trimmed V and J ends, which lost 7 bases and 0 bases, there was a span of 16 bases. Germline V gene data show CDR1 as LNHDA and CDR2 as SQIVND (reference sequence). This CDR3 spans 15 amino acids. The CDR3 region has the DNA TGTGCCAGTACCGCGTCTGGGGCACCCTCCTACGAGCAGTACTTC. The encoded protein is CASTASGAPSYEQYF.

In this sample, this clonotype turned up many times. The chain combines TRBV7-2 with TRBJ1-5; D is perhaps TRBD1 (5 bases). Looked up from germline, CDR1 is SGHTA and CDR2 is FQGNSA. Trimming took off 4 bases at V and 4 bases at J, with 14 bases between the two ends. CDR3 length equals 15 residues. The CDR3 spells CASSSGTVANQPQHF. CDR3 in DNA: TGTGCCAGCAGCTCCGGGACCGTAGCTAATCAGCCCCAGCATTTT.

This clonotype was seen many times. The chain joins TRBV5-4 to TRBJ1-1, with 7 bases that match TRBD1. V shed 5 bases and J 0 bases; nucleotides not matched to a gene: 4. This CDR3 is built from 14 residues. Germline-derived CDR1 and CDR2 are SGHNT and YYREEE (reference sequence). Written as DNA, the CDR3 is TGTGCCAGCAGAAGGACAGGCTTGAACACTGAAGCTTTCTTT. This gives the protein CASRRTGLNTEAFF.

The chain links TRBV4-1 to TRBJ2-7; 7 bases map to TRBD2. Germline trimming cut 1 base from V and 2 bases from J; bases unmatched to any gene: 5. This CDR3 spans 15 amino acids. The germline CDR1 and CDR2 sequences are MGHRA and YSYEKL. The CDR3 nucleotides read TGCGCCAGCAGCCAAGTGATAGCGGGCCCCTACGAGCAGTACTTC. It codes for CASSQVIAGPYEQYF.

This clonotype was seen repeatedly, ten times or more. The rearrangement joins TRBV7-2 to TRBJ1-1, with TRBD1 matching over 7 bases. The CDR3 has 13 residues. From germline, CDR1 is SGHTA and CDR2 FQGNSA. Trimming took 2 bases from V and 8 from J; bases not matched to a gene: 5. This chain's CDR3 is CASSLRAGQEAFF. The CDR3 nucleotides read TGTGCCAGCAGCTTAAGGGCGGGACAGGAAGCTTTCTTT.

This clonotype showed up just a few times. The chain couples TRBV29-1 to TRBJ2-7; 9 bases align to TRBD1. The V gene end was trimmed by 5 bases and the J gene end by 4 bases; junction bases not matched to a gene: 6. The CDR3 is 13 residues long. Germline V gene lookup returns CDR1 SQVTM and CDR2 ANQGSEA. For the CDR3, the DNA is TGCAGCGTTCTGGACAGGGGAAGGTACGAGCAGTACTTC. Translated: CSVLDRGRYEQYF.

The V call is TRBV6-9, the J call TRBJ2-7, with TRBD2 matching over 10 bases. CDR1 and CDR2 (germline): MNHGY, SVAAGI. The ends lost 6 bases at V and 4 bases at J; junction bases unmatched: 6. CDR3 length: 14 amino acids. Here the CDR3 reads CASSLAGVRYEQYF. The CDR3 bases are TGTGCCAGCAGCCTAGCGGGAGTTCGGTACGAGCAGTACTTC.

This clonotype was seen ten or more times. The chain joins TRBV12-3 or TRBV12-4 to TRBJ1-3, with 9 bases identical to TRBD1. The CDR3 is 17 amino acids. With V trimmed by 6 bases and J by 1 base, 10 bases remained unmatched. The CDR3 spells CASRSPTGGRSGNTIYF. The CDR3, as DNA: TGTGCCAGCAGATCCCCAACAGGGGGCAGATCTGGAAACACCATATATTTT.

CDR3 loop: CAADDRVNGYTF. For the CDR3, the DNA is TGTGCCGCCGACGACAGGGTCAATGGCTACACCTTC. The chain joins TRBV7-4 to TRBJ1-2, with 7 nucleotides matching TRBD1. The CDR3 sequence is 12 residues long. After removal of 11 bases from V and 6 bases from J, the junction contained 9 bases not matched to a gene. Looked up from germline, CDR1 is SGHVT and CDR2 is SQSDAQ.

This clonotype was recorded many times. The CDR3, as DNA: TGTGCCAGCAGCTTAGAGGCGGGTTACTCCTACGAGCAGTACTTC. Translation: CASSLEAGYSYEQYF. This chain links TRBV7-2 with TRBJ2-7, with TRBD2 as a possible D gene (5 bases). The CDR3 totals 15 residues. The germline V gene encodes CDR1 SGHTA and CDR2 FQGNSA. The germline V and J ends were trimmed by 1 base and 0 bases, with 10 bases remaining between them.